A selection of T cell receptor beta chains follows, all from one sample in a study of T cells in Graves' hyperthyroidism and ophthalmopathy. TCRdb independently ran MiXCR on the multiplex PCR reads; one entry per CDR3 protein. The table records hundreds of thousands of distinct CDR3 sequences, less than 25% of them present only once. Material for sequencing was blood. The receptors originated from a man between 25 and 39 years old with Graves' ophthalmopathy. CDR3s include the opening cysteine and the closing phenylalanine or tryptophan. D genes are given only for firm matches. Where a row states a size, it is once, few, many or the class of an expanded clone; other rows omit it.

TGCGCCAGCAGCGACCGGGACCCCACGCAGTATTTT,CASSDRDPTQYF,.,TRBJ2-3,.,TRBV4-1
TGTGCCACTGGGGACAGGACGAATCAGCCCCAGCATTTT,CATGDRTNQPQHF,.,TRBJ1-5,TRBD1,TRBV19
TGTGCCAGCAGCTTAAGGGGGGAAGGAAACACCATATATTTT,CASSLRGEGNTIYF,.,TRBJ1-3,.,TRBV7-9
TGTGCCAGCAGTGCGGGGGACAGGGTCCAGACCGAGCCCCAAGGTAGGAATCAGCCCCAGCATTTT,CASSAGDRVQTEPQGRNQPQHF,many,TRBJ1-5,TRBD1,TRBV12-3/TRBV12-4
TGTGCCAGCAGCCAACCGGGACAGGACTTTTACGAGCAGTACTTC,CASSQPGQDFYEQYF,once,TRBJ2-7,TRBD1,TRBV3-1
TGCGCCAGCAGCCAACAGCTACTAGCGGGGTGCCCTAACGAGCAGTACTTC,CASSQQLLAGCPNEQYF,.,TRBJ2-7,TRBD2,TRBV4-3
TGCAGCGTCGGGCTAGCGGGAGGGGAGCATGAGCAGTTCTTC,CSVGLAGGEHEQFF,many,TRBJ2-1,TRBD2,TRBV29-1
TGTGCCAGCAGCCAGGGACAGGGCGTCGAGCAGTACTTC,CASSQGQGVEQYF,.,TRBJ2-7,TRBD1,TRBV4-2
TGTGCCAGCAGCATCAGTGGTGGCGGCCATCCGAACACCGGGGAGCTGTTTTTT,CASSISGGGHPNTGELFF,few,TRBJ2-2,.,TRBV14
TGTGCCTGGAGTGTAGGGGCGTCTAGCGCCGACAATGAGCAGTTCTTC,CAWSVGASSADNEQFF,many,TRBJ2-1,.,TRBV30
TGCGCCAGCAGCCAAGGACAGGGGGTTTGGGAGACCCAGTACTTC,CASSQGQGVWETQYF,.,TRBJ2-5,TRBD1,TRBV4-1
TGCGCCACCGCGCGGACAGGGGGCGTGAACACTGAAGCTTTCTTT,CATARTGGVNTEAFF,many,TRBJ1-1,TRBD1,TRBV5-1
TGCAGTGTTCCACAGGGGGCGAGCTCCTACAATGAGCAGTTCTTC,CSVPQGASSYNEQFF,few,TRBJ2-1,TRBD1,TRBV20-1
TGCGCCAGCAGCTTGGCGGGGGCTAGCGGGAACCACGAGCAGTACTTC,CASSLAGASGNHEQYF,.,TRBJ2-7,TRBD2,TRBV5-1
TGTGCCAGCCGTCTATCCTCAGTGAATGGCTACACCTTC,CASRLSSVNGYTF,few,TRBJ1-2,.,TRBV6-2/TRBV6-3
TGTGCCAGCAGTGAAACCTGGTCCGGGTTCAATTCCTACGAGCAGTACTTC,CASSETWSGFNSYEQYF,few,TRBJ2-7,.,TRBV6-1
TGCGCCAGCAGCCAAATTGTAGGGGTGAGGACTGAAGCTTTCTTT,CASSQIVGVRTEAFF,.,TRBJ1-1,.,TRBV4-1
TGCGCCAGCAGCCACCCCCTGTCAGCCCTTTCCTACAATGAGCAGTTCTTC,CASSHPLSALSYNEQFF,few,TRBJ2-1,.,TRBV4-1
TGCGCCAGCAGCGCTCAAGGGAACACTGAAGCTTTCTTT,CASSAQGNTEAFF,many,TRBJ1-1,.,TRBV5-1
TGCGCCAGCAGCCAAGATGTGTCAGTTGATAGCAATCAGCCCCAGCATTTT,CASSQDVSVDSNQPQHF,.,TRBJ1-5,.,TRBV4-3
TGCAGTCCTACCAGGGCGCGGAGCAATCAGCCCCAGCATTTT,CSPTRARSNQPQHF,.,TRBJ1-5,.,TRBV20-1
TGCGCCAGCAGCTTGGCCGGGACAGGGTCCCCAGATACGCAGTATTTT,CASSLAGTGSPDTQYF,many,TRBJ2-3,TRBD1,TRBV5-1
TGTGCCAGCCGGGGGGCAGGAAGGAACACTGAAGCTTTCTTT,CASRGAGRNTEAFF,many,TRBJ1-1,.,TRBV6-1
TGTGCCAGCAGTTTGGATCCAGTGGCTAGCGGGAGAGGGACCCAGTACTTC,CASSLDPVASGRGTQYF,few,TRBJ2-5,TRBD2,TRBV7-2
TGTGCCAGCCAGGCCGGGGGGGAGGAGCAGTTCTTC,CASQAGGEEQFF,.,TRBJ2-1,TRBD2,TRBV28
TGCAGTGCTAGTTCACGCGGGCAGATCACTTGGGATTCACCCCTCCACTTT,CSASSRGQITWDSPLHF,few,TRBJ1-6,.,TRBV20-1
TGTGCCAGTAGTATTGAGAACACTGAAGCTTTCTTT,CASSIENTEAFF,.,TRBJ1-1,.,TRBV19
TGTGCCAGCATTCGAGGGACTAGCGGGAGGATCTCCTACGAGCAGTACTTC,CASIRGTSGRISYEQYF,.,TRBJ2-7,TRBD2,TRBV6-1
TGTGCCAGCAGCCCCCGGGGGAGCGGGAGGGCCGGGGATGAGCAGTTCTTC,CASSPRGSGRAGDEQFF,.,TRBJ2-1,TRBD2,TRBV7-9
TGCAGCGTTGAAGGACGGCGACTGAACACTGAAGCTTTCTTT,CSVEGRRLNTEAFF,.,TRBJ1-1,.,TRBV29-1
TGTGCCAGCAGTTACTGGTCAGGGACCTCCTACGAGCAGTACTTC,CASSYWSGTSYEQYF,.,TRBJ2-7,.,TRBV6-5
TGTGCCAGCAGCCCCCAGGGTGCTAGGGTGCGGACCGGGGAGCTGTTTTTT,CASSPQGARVRTGELFF,few,TRBJ2-2,.,TRBV7-2
TGCAGTGCTATCCCCGTGAAGACTAGCGGGAGGGCCGTAGCCTACAATGAGCAGTTCTTC,CSAIPVKTSGRAVAYNEQFF,few,TRBJ2-1,TRBD2,TRBV20-1
TGCAGTGCTAGGGTAGGGTCAGCGGGAGCTTACTACGAGCAGTACTTC,CSARVGSAGAYYEQYF,many,TRBJ2-7,TRBD2,TRBV20-1